Below are 30 T cell receptor beta chains sequenced from a single sample in a study of OX40 agonist ivuxolimab in advanced cancers. Libraries were prepared by immunoSEQ multiplex PCR; TCRdb keeps only in-frame clonotypes and omits some of them. The sample contains 20,000 to 25,000 clones, over 70% of which appear only once. The specimen was CD4+ or CD8+ T cells sorted from blood, collected in a trial of the OX40 agonist ivuxolimab. These receptors originate from an adult with an advanced solid tumor such as melanoma, head and neck, liver or kidney cancer.

The chain carries TRBV27 and TRBJ2-7, with 11 bases fitting TRBD2. There are 17 residues in the CDR3. The ends lost 2 bases at V and 4 bases at J; junction bases unmatched: 10. Germline CDR1 reads MNHEY; CDR2 reads SMNVEV (reference sequence). The CDR3 sequence: CASSLKGLAGGYYEQYF. The CDR3 coding sequence is TGTGCCAGCAGTTTAAAGGGGCTAGCGGGGGGATATTACGAGCAGTACTTC.

The chain employs TRBV28 and TRBJ2-7, with 8 bases aligning to TRBD1. Germline trimming cut 1 base from V and 2 bases from J; bases unmatched to any gene: 7. The germline gives CDR1 MDHEN, CDR2 SYDVKM. This CDR3 has 16 residues. CDR3 sequence reads: CASSLFWLTGAYEQYF. CDR3 DNA sequence: TGTGCCAGCAGTTTATTCTGGTTGACAGGGGCCTACGAGCAGTACTTC.

V and J are TRBV1 and TRBJ1-2; the table names TRBD1, a call not compared with the DNA. TRBV1 is designated a pseudogene. The CDR3 has 15 residues. This CDR3 reads CTSSHHRVSPNGYTF. CDR3 in DNA: TGCACCAGCAGCCACCACAGGGTTTCTCCTAATGGCTACACCTTC.

The CDR3 DNA sequence: TGCGCCAGCAGTGTAGGACTCTATTACGAGCAGTACTTC. Its protein is CASSVGLYYEQYF. V and J are TRBV10-1 and TRBJ2-7; TRBD2 might be the D (5 bases). CDR3 length: 13 amino acids. Per germline, CDR1 WNHNN and CDR2 SYGVQD (reference sequence). The V end was cut by 4 bases, the J end by 4 bases, with 11 bases between.

This sequence joins TRBV10-1 and TRBJ1-1; D not certain. CDR3 length equals 11 residues. Trimming took 3 bases from V and 8 from J, leaving 7 bases between them. CDR1 WNHNN and CDR2 SYGVQD come from the germline V gene (reference sequence). The CDR3 sequence: CASSDGLEAFF. DNA of the CDR3: TGCGCCAGCAGTGACGGACTGGAAGCTTTCTTT.

DNA for the CDR3: TGTGCCAGCAAAGAACTAGCGGGGTTGAGCTCCTACAATGAGCAGTTCTTC. It yields the protein CASKELAGLSSYNEQFF. This chain joins TRBV27 and TRBJ2-1; 10 bases are a match to TRBD2. CDR1 MNHEY and CDR2 SMNVEV come from the germline V gene (reference sequence). The CDR3 contains 17 residues. J lost 0 bases, V lost 7 bases, and 9 bases had no gene match.

The rearrangement links TRBV18 to TRBJ2-1; 7 nucleotides line up with TRBD2. Germline-derived CDR1 and CDR2 are KGHSH and LQKENI. V gave up 0 bases and J gave up 2 bases; unmatched junction bases: 10. This CDR3 has 18 amino acids. The CDR3 here is CASSPPLAVALTYNEQFF. Here the CDR3 DNA reads TGTGCCAGCTCACCACCTCTAGCGGTAGCCCTAACCTACAATGAGCAGTTCTTC.

The chain joins TRBV6-5 to TRBJ2-3, with TRBD1 as a possible D gene (6 bases). V was trimmed by 5 bases and J by 5 bases, leaving 11 bases between them. This CDR3 contains 13 residues. Germline loops: CDR1 MNHEY, CDR2 SVGAGI. CDR3 amino acids: CASSETTGDTQYF. The CDR3 nucleotides are TGTGCCAGCAGTGAAACGACAGGAGATACGCAGTATTTT.

The chain combines TRBV7-7 with TRBJ2-5; 9 bases are a match to TRBD1. CDR3 size: 15 residues. Trimming removed 6 bases from V and 1 base from J; junction bases left unmatched: 6. Germline CDR1 reads SSHAT; CDR2 reads FNYEAQ (reference sequence). Here the CDR3 reads CASSFGTGRQETQYF. The CDR3 coding sequence is TGTGCCAGCAGTTTTGGGACAGGGCGCCAAGAGACCCAGTACTTC.

The rearrangement links TRBV4-1 to TRBJ1-5; D is uncertain. CDR1 is MGHRA and CDR2 is YSYEKL in the germline V gene. The CDR3 runs 15 residues. Trimming took 4 bases from V and 0 from J, leaving 10 bases between them. The CDR3 protein is CASSPSPSSNQPQHF. CDR3 DNA: TGCGCCAGCAGCCCGTCACCGAGTAGCAATCAGCCCCAGCATTTT.

The chain couples TRBV5-1 to TRBJ1-1, with D uncertain. V lost 2 bases and J lost 6, with 8 bases in between. CDR3 size: 12 residues. The germline V gene has CDR1 SGHRS and CDR2 YFSETQ. The CDR3 DNA reads TGCGCCAGCAGCTTAATTCAGGCTGAAGCTTTCTTT. Amino acid sequence: CASSLIQAEAFF.

V usage is TRBV7-8 and J usage is TRBJ2-5; D unresolved. From germline, CDR1 is SGHVS and CDR2 FQNEAQ. The CDR3 sequence is 15 residues long. V lost 2 bases, J lost 4 bases, and 14 bases lay in between. The CDR3 nucleotides read TGTGCCAGCAGCTTACCCTACCGGATAGGAGAGACCCAGTACTTC. Translating gives CASSLPYRIGETQYF.

The rearrangement uses TRBV19 and TRBJ2-2; D gene uncertain. Germline CDR1 is LNHDA and CDR2 is SQIVND (reference sequence). The CDR3 totals 16 residues. Trimming took 7 bases from V and 3 from J, leaving 18 bases between them. CDR3 residues: CASIIVAGPDTGELFF. CDR3 nucleotide sequence: TGTGCCAGTATTATCGTCGCTGGGCCCGACACCGGGGAGCTGTTTTTT.

This chain connects TRBV7-6 to TRBJ2-4; D is possibly TRBD2 (5 bases). The CDR3 contains 15 residues. Trimming removed 5 bases from V and 0 bases from J, with 11 bases in between. CDR1 and CDR2 from the germline V gene are SGHVS and FNYEAQ. In DNA, the CDR3 is TGTGCCAGCAGCCTTGAGGGAACAGCCAAAAACATTCAGTACTTC. It yields the protein CASSLEGTAKNIQYF. Using reference TRBV7-6 and TRBJ2-4 for the parts outside the CDR3, the full variable domain is GAGVSQSPRYKVTKRGQDVALRCDPISGHVSLYWYRQALGQGPEFLTYFNYEAQQDKSGLPNDRFSAERPEGSISTLTIQRTEQRDSAMYRCASSLEGTAKNIQYFGAGTRLSVL.

V usage is TRBV5-1 and J usage is TRBJ1-1, with D possibly TRBD1 on 6 matching bases. CDR3 length: 14 residues. The V end lost 3 bases, the J end lost 0 bases, and 9 bases lay between the germline ends. The germline V gene has CDR1 SGHRS and CDR2 YFSETQ. DNA of the CDR3: TGCGCCAGCAGCTGGACAGTCATGAACACTGAAGCTTTCTTT. This encodes CASSWTVMNTEAFF.

The chain is built from TRBV7-9 and TRBJ1-6; D is unresolved. The germline CDR1 and CDR2 sequences are SEHNR and FQNEAQ (reference sequence). V gave up 1 base and J gave up 9 bases, with 10 bases separating them. CDR3 size: 14 residues. The CDR3 region has the DNA TGTGCCAGCAGCTTAGGGACCATACCTTCACCCCTCCACTTT. It specifies CASSLGTIPSPLHF. Full variable domain (remainder filled in from reference TRBV7-9 and TRBJ1-6): DTGVSQNPRHKITKRGQNVTFRCDPISEHNRLYWYRQTLGQGPEFLTYFQNEAQLEKSRLLSDRFSAERPKGSFSTLEIQRTEQGDSAMYLCASSLGTIPSPLHFGNGTRLTVT.

On this clone itself: Other nucleotide sequences from this sample produce the same CDR3. The chain carries TRBV18 and TRBJ1-5; 10 bases agree with TRBD1. Trimming removed 3 bases from V and 2 bases from J; junction bases left unmatched: 1. Germline assignment: CDR1 KGHSH and CDR2 LQKENI. This CDR3 is built from 15 residues. The CDR3 sequence is CASSPDRGGNQPQHF. In DNA, the CDR3 is TGTGCCAGCTCACCGGACAGGGGGGGCAATCAGCCCCAGCATTTT.

This clone has a handful of counts. This chain joins TRBV28 and TRBJ2-2, with D possibly being TRBD1 (5 bases). The CDR3 length is 13 residues. Germline-derived CDR1 and CDR2 are MDHEN and SYDVKM. Trimming pared 5 bases from V and 7 bases from J, leaving 11 bases between. The CDR3 is CASSTGPSGELFF. CDR3 DNA sequence: TGTGCCAGCAGTACAGGACCTAGCGGGGAGCTGTTTTTT.

V is TRBV6-4 and J is TRBJ2-3, with 7 bases matching TRBD1. Losses at the gene ends were 5 bases for V and 2 bases for J; bases not matched to a gene: 7. CDR3 size: 15 residues. CDR1 and CDR2 (germline): MRHNA, SNTAGT. CDR3 residues: CASSRDRLSTDTQYF. The CDR3 nucleotides are TGTGCCAGCAGTAGGGACAGACTTTCCACAGATACGCAGTATTTT.

This clone was counted only a few times. The junction does not match germline at one end; this may be a read error. The chain employs TRBV28 and TRBJ1-1; 7 bases agree with TRBD1. The CDR3 covers 15 residues. Germline V CDR1 and CDR2: MDHEN, SYDVKM. The DNA of the CDR3 is TGTGCCAGCACTTTAACAGGGGTAGCGAACACTGAAGCTTTCTTT. Amino acids: CASTLTGVANTEAFF. The full variable domain, its missing parts supplied by reference TRBV28 and TRBJ1-1, is DVKVTQSSRYLVKRTGEKVFLECVQDMDHENMFWYRQDPGLGLRLIYFSYDVKMKEKGDIPEGYSVSREKKERFSLILESASTNQTSMYLCASTLTGVANTEAFFGQGTRLTVV.

The chain carries TRBV6-1 and TRBJ2-3; 8 bases map to TRBD1. The germline gives CDR1 MNHNS, CDR2 SASEGT. V gave up 1 base and J gave up 2 bases; unmatched junction bases: 2. CDR3 length: 15 residues. CDR3 region: CASSEGTGHTDTQYF. The CDR3 nucleotides read TGTGCCAGCAGTGAAGGGACAGGGCACACAGATACGCAGTATTTT.

The gene calls are TRBV5-4 and TRBJ2-7; TRBD1 aligns across 9 bases. This CDR3 region has 15 residues. The V segment lost 4 bases and the J segment 2 bases; nucleotides outside the gene matches: 7. Germline V gene data show CDR1 as SGHNT and CDR2 as YYREEE (reference sequence). The CDR3 DNA sequence: TGTGCCAGCAGCGACGGGACAGGGCTACCCTACGAGCAGTACTTC. Translating gives CASSDGTGLPYEQYF.

The J gene is TRBJ2-7, the V gene TRBV7-9; 8 bases are shared with TRBD1. This CDR3 spans 15 amino acids. The junction had 5 bases not matched to a gene; V was cut back by 0 bases and J by 4 bases. Germline V gene lookup returns CDR1 SEHNR and CDR2 FQNEAQ (reference sequence). The CDR3 DNA follows: TGTGCCAGCAGCTTAGCGCTAGACAGGGGATACGAGCAGTACTTC. Protein: CASSLALDRGYEQYF. Combining the CDR3 with reference TRBV7-9 and TRBJ2-7 gives the whole variable domain DTGVSQNPRHKITKRGQNVTFRCDPISEHNRLYWYRQTLGQGPEFLTYFQNEAQLEKSRLLSDRFSAERPKGSFSTLEIQRTEQGDSAMYLCASSLALDRGYEQYFGPGTRLTVT.

V is TRBV5-4 and J is TRBJ2-7; the match to TRBD1 covers 9 bases. Trimming removed 3 bases from V and 7 bases from J; junction bases left unmatched: 8. This CDR3 has 14 amino acids. Germline V lookup: CDR1 SGHNT, CDR2 YYREEE (reference sequence). CDR3 nucleotide sequence: TGTGCCAGCAGCTCACAGGGGGCAGGAGCTGAGCAGTACTTC. Translated: CASSSQGAGAEQYF. Together with reference TRBV5-4 and TRBJ2-7, the CDR3 gives the full variable domain: ETGVTQSPTHLIKTRGQQVTLRCSSQSGHNTVSWYQQALGQGPQFIFQYYREEENGRGNFPPRFSGLQFPNYSSELNVNALELDDSALYLCASSSQGAGAEQYFGPGTRLTVT.

The J gene is TRBJ2-3, the V gene TRBV2; 14 nucleotides align to TRBD2. The junction had 9 bases not matched to a gene; V was cut back by 6 bases and J by 7 bases. Germline V CDR1 and CDR2: SNHLY, FYNNEI. The CDR3 covers 16 residues. In nucleotides, the CDR3 is TGTGCCAGCAGGGGACGACTAGCGGGGGGGTTAAATACGCAGTATTTT. The encoded protein is CASRGRLAGGLNTQYF. The full variable domain, rest sourced from reference TRBV2 and TRBJ2-3, is EPEVTQTPSHQVTQMGQEVILRCVPISNHLYFYWYRQILGQKVEFLVSFYNNEISEKSEIFDDQFSVERPDGSNFTLKIRSTKLEDSAMYFCASRGRLAGGLNTQYFGPGTRLTVL.

V is TRBV18 and J is TRBJ2-1; D is unresolved. The CDR3 runs to 17 residues. The V end was cut by 0 bases, the J end by 1 base, with 13 bases between. Per the germline V gene, CDR1 is KGHSH and CDR2 is LQKENI. The DNA of the CDR3 is TGTGCCAGCTCACCACCGTTTCTGACCTCATCCTACAATGAGCAGTTCTTC. Amino acid sequence: CASSPPFLTSSYNEQFF.

The genes are TRBV5-6 and TRBJ1-1; no firm D call. The CDR3 covers 13 residues. With 2 bases removed from V and 3 bases from J, the gap between germline ends came to 8 bases. Germline CDR1 and CDR2: SGHDT and YYEEEE. The CDR3 region has the DNA TGTGCCAGCAGCTTAAGGTTATACACTGAAGCTTTCTTT. It yields the protein CASSLRLYTEAFF.

The chain joins TRBV19 to TRBJ1-4, with D uncertain. The V gene's germline CDR1 is LNHDA and CDR2 SQIVND (reference sequence). Trimming removed 3 bases at V and 10 bases at J, with 9 bases between. There are 12 residues in the CDR3. This CDR3 reads CASSMRTPKLFF. CDR3 DNA: TGTGCCAGTAGTATGCGGACGCCAAAACTGTTTTTT.

This sequence joins TRBV6-7 and TRBJ1-2; 7 bases are shared with TRBD1. TRBV6-7 has ORF status, its function being uncertain. V was pared by 2 bases and J by 1 base, with 4 bases of the junction left unmatched. The CDR3 sequence is 15 residues long. The CDR3 reads CASSYQGQVNYGYTF. Here the CDR3 DNA reads TGTGCCAGCAGTTACCAAGGACAGGTTAACTATGGCTACACCTTC.

A single count supports this clone. The V and J genes are TRBV10-3 and TRBJ1-6, with TRBD1 as a possible D gene (6 bases). V was pared by 6 bases and J by 6 bases, with 9 bases between. CDR3 length: 13 residues. The V gene's germline CDR1 is ENHRY and CDR2 SYGVKD. The CDR3 loop is CAISLDSNSPLHF. For the CDR3, the DNA is TGTGCCATCAGCCTGGACAGTAATTCACCCCTCCACTTT.